What follows describes a single TCR beta chain. Its antigen is as yet unknown. TCRdb's copy holds only in-frame clones and misses some; the assay was immunoSEQ multiplex PCR. In the table there are 190,000 or so clones, around 63% of which are singletons. These data are taken from a study of shared clonotypes between healthy human individuals. At the level of the study: A donor's plate count was three for CD4 naive and three for CD4 memory; CD8 naive had two and CD8 memory one. Study-wide results and caveats: Larger estimated richness was generally recorded for naive subsets relative to memory subsets.

The CDR3 extends over 15 amino acids. CDR1 MGHRA and CDR2 YSYEKL come from the germline V gene. Trimming removed 0 bases at V and 6 bases at J, with 14 bases between. V is TRBV4-1 and J is TRBJ1-2; D call uncertain. The clonotype originates from a man aged 25 to 40 in good health. The sequencing input was memory CD4+ T cells sorted from blood. Subset denoted: CD45RA-negative fraction. The CDR3 region has the DNA TGCGCCAGCAGCCAAGAAGGACCGAGAGCCAATGGCTACACCTTC. Its translation is CASSQEGPRANGYTF.